Presented here are 25 T cell receptor beta chains from one specimen sequenced in a study of cytomegalovirus exposure and HLA in healthy donors. With 60 Vbeta and 13 Jbeta primers, the PCR was carried out. Sequencing was performed with immunoSEQ multiplex PCR; in TCRdb, only in-frame clones are kept and a portion is missing. The sample includes 180,000 or so clones, roughly a tenth seen only once; the top ten take 1% to 1.5%. Sample: PBMCs. The receptors were sampled from a young woman in good health and CMV-seropositive.

The J gene is TRBJ2-7, the V gene TRBV7-2; TRBD2 matches 10 bases. The CDR3 has 14 amino acids. V shed 4 bases and J 1 base; nucleotides not matched to a gene: 1. CDR1 and CDR2 from the germline V gene are SGHTA and FQGNSA. CDR3 nucleotide sequence: TGTGCCAGCAGCTCAGCGGGAGGGTCCTACGAGCAGTACTTC. Translating gives CASSSAGGSYEQYF.

This clone was seen a handful of times. This chain joins TRBV5-4 and TRBJ1-4; 8 bases are shared with TRBD1. Germline lookup yields CDR1 SGHNT and CDR2 YYREEE (reference sequence). After removal of 5 bases from V and 6 bases from J, the junction contained 9 bases not matched to a gene. The CDR3 is 15 amino acids. The CDR3 nucleotides read TGTGCCAGCAGTTCGTCGGCAGGGGGCGATGAAAAACTGTTTTTT. This translates into CASSSSAGGDEKLFF.

The chain combines TRBV7-9 with TRBJ2-7, with 7 bases aligning to TRBD1. The trim removed 5 bases at V and 2 bases at J, leaving 6 bases unmatched. This CDR3 is built from 14 residues. Germline values: CDR1 SEHNR, CDR2 FQNEAQ (reference sequence). The CDR3 DNA follows: TGTGCCAGCAGCCCCCTGGGACAGCCCTACGAGCAGTACTTC. Encoded protein: CASSPLGQPYEQYF.

The chain combines TRBV6-1 with TRBJ1-2; no clear D gene. Trimming shortened V by 2 bases and J by 4 bases, and 11 bases separated the two germline ends. CDR1 is MNHNS and CDR2 is SASEGT in the germline V gene. CDR3 size: 14 residues. The CDR3 reads CASSEPGMRYGYTF. CDR3 DNA: TGTGCCAGCAGTGAACCCGGGATGCGCTATGGCTACACCTTC.

Only a few counts were recorded for this clone. The genes are TRBV30 and TRBJ2-1; D may be TRBD2 (6 bases). Looked up from germline, CDR1 is GTSNPN and CDR2 is SVGIG (reference sequence). This CDR3 spans 12 amino acids. Trimming took off 5 bases at V and 5 bases at J, with 10 bases between the two ends. CDR3 amino acids: CAWGGTDNEQFF. The CDR3 DNA reads as TGTGCCTGGGGGGGGACGGACAATGAGCAGTTCTTC.

In this sample, this clone turned up a few times. This chain uses TRBV10-3 with TRBJ2-7, with a tentative D call TRBD1 (6 bases). Trimming removed 8 bases from V and 4 bases from J, with 18 bases in between. From germline, CDR1 is ENHRY and CDR2 SYGVKD. The CDR3 is made up of 14 amino acids. Here the CDR3 reads CAIRDAAGVYEQYF. The CDR3 bases are TGTGCCATCCGAGACGCAGCAGGGGTGTACGAGCAGTACTTC.

This clone was counted only a few times. The chain recombines TRBV5-6 with TRBJ1-2; D possibly corresponds to TRBD1 (6 bases). Per germline, CDR1 SGHDT and CDR2 YYEEEE. V dropped 5 bases and J dropped 4 bases, with 15 bases sitting between them. This CDR3 region has 14 residues. The CDR3 sequence is CASSSYRAGYGYTF. DNA of the CDR3: TGTGCCAGCAGTTCCTACAGGGCAGGCTATGGCTACACCTTC. The variable domain in full, with the rest retrieved from reference TRBV5-6 and TRBJ1-2, is DAGVTQSPTHLIKTRGQQVTLRCSPKSGHDTVSWYQQALGQGPQFIFQYYEEEERQRGNFPDRFSGHQFPNYSSELNVNALLLGDSALYLCASSSYRAGYGYTFGSGTRLTVV.

In this sample, this clone turned up a few times. The V call is TRBV6-6, the J call TRBJ2-3; TRBD1 might be the D (6 bases). The CDR3 has 15 amino acids. Deletions cut 6 bases from V and 2 bases from J, with 15 bases between. Germline V gene data show CDR1 as MNHNY and CDR2 as SVGAGI (reference sequence). Here the CDR3 DNA reads TGTGCCAGCAGGAACACAGGGTGGGCCACAGATACGCAGTATTTT. This encodes CASRNTGWATDTQYF.

This clone was counted between two and nine times. The chain uses TRBV5-6 and TRBJ2-1; 14 bases line up with TRBD2. Germline lookup yields CDR1 SGHDT and CDR2 YYEEEE. The CDR3 totals 17 residues. With 0 bases clipped from V and 6 bases from J, the junction kept 5 bases outside the gene matches. The CDR3 reads CASSLVLGLAGANEQFF. CDR3 DNA sequence: TGTGCCAGCAGCTTGGTGCTGGGACTAGCGGGAGCCAATGAGCAGTTCTTC.

The chain carries TRBV6-5 and TRBJ1-6; D not certain. CDR3 length: 14 amino acids. CDR1 is MNHEY, CDR2 SVGAGI, per germline. V was shortened by 6 bases and J by 8 bases, with 14 bases between the two germline ends. This CDR3 is CASSNPSGDSPLHF. The DNA of the CDR3 is TGTGCCAGCAGCAATCCCTCCGGTGATTCACCCCTCCACTTT.

V usage is TRBV5-1 and J usage is TRBJ2-1, with TRBD2 matching 13 bases. CDR1 is SGHRS, CDR2 YFSETQ, per germline. V lost 4 bases and J lost 7; bases outside the gene matches: 8. The CDR3 extends over 16 amino acids. The CDR3 region has the DNA TGCGCCAGCAGCCCCTCACTAGCGGGAGGGCCAAATGAGCAGTTCTTC. Translation gives CASSPSLAGGPNEQFF.

This clone showed up just a few times. V gene TRBV9 combines with J gene TRBJ1-5; D gene uncertain. The CDR3 loop spans 13 amino acids. Trimming shortened V by 6 bases and J by 4 bases, and 11 bases separated the two germline ends. The germline V gene has CDR1 SGDLS and CDR2 YYNGEE. CDR3 protein: CASNSDGNQPQHF. The CDR3 nucleotides are TGTGCCAGCAATTCTGACGGGAATCAGCCCCAGCATTTT.

This clone was seen a few times. The V gene is TRBV2, the J gene TRBJ2-7; 16 bases fit TRBD2. V shed 5 bases and J 0 bases; nucleotides not matched to a gene: 13. CDR3 size: 20 residues. The germline V gene encodes CDR1 SNHLY and CDR2 FYNNEI. CDR3 region: CASSPMRGLAGGKSSYEQYF. The CDR3 DNA sequence: TGTGCCAGCAGTCCCATGAGGGGACTAGCGGGAGGGAAAAGCTCCTACGAGCAGTACTTC.

This clone was picked up a small number of times. The identical CDR3 is also encoded by other nucleotide sequences in the sample. V gene TRBV7-8 combines with J gene TRBJ2-1; no definite D call. The germline V and J ends were trimmed by 1 base and 3 bases, with 4 bases remaining between them. The CDR3 is 13 residues long. Germline assignment: CDR1 SGHVS and CDR2 FQNEAQ. The DNA for the CDR3 is TGTGCCAGCAGCTTAGGACTCTACAATGAGCAGTTCTTC. It yields the protein CASSLGLYNEQFF.

The chain uses TRBV7-9 and TRBJ1-4; 10 bases are a match to TRBD1. V lost 5 bases and J lost 10; bases outside the gene matches: 10. The germline V gene encodes CDR1 SEHNR and CDR2 FQNEAQ (reference sequence). The CDR3 has 15 residues. DNA for the CDR3: TGTGCCAGCAGCCGCCACCAGACAGGGGGCCTAAAACTGTTTTTT. It encodes CASSRHQTGGLKLFF. Full variable domain (missing parts from reference TRBV7-9 and TRBJ1-4): DTGVSQNPRHKITKRGQNVTFRCDPISEHNRLYWYRQTLGQGPEFLTYFQNEAQLEKSRLLSDRFSAERPKGSFSTLEIQRTEQGDSAMYLCASSRHQTGGLKLFFGSGTQLSVL.

This chain uses TRBV5-8 with TRBJ1-2; 7 bases align to TRBD1. The CDR3 totals 14 residues. V gave up 5 bases and J gave up 5 bases; unmatched junction bases: 9. Germline values: CDR1 SGHTS, CDR2 YDEGEE. The DNA for the CDR3 is TGTGCCAGCAGTTCCCGGACAGGCGGTTATGGCTACACCTTC. It specifies CASSSRTGGYGYTF.

The chain combines TRBV9 with TRBJ1-4; 7 bases are a match to TRBD1. CDR3 length: 15 amino acids. Germline values: CDR1 SGDLS, CDR2 YYNGEE. Germline trimming cut 0 bases from V and 7 bases from J; bases unmatched to any gene: 6. The CDR3 DNA follows: TGTGCCAGCAGCGTAGCTACAGGGGTAGGTGAAAAACTGTTTTTT. Amino acids: CASSVATGVGEKLFF.

This clone showed up just a few times. This sequence joins TRBV5-1 and TRBJ2-3; 8 nucleotides align to TRBD2. The junction had 7 bases not matched to a gene; V was cut back by 3 bases and J by 1 base. This CDR3 is 16 amino acids long. Germline V gene lookup returns CDR1 SGHRS and CDR2 YFSETQ. CDR3 protein: CASSSSGSSGTDTQYF. The CDR3 DNA sequence: TGCGCCAGCAGCTCAAGCGGGAGTAGCGGCACAGATACGCAGTATTTT.

CDR3 sequence reads: CASKIVQITNEKLFF. CDR3 bases: TGTGCCAGCAAAATTGTTCAGATCACTAATGAAAAACTGTTTTTT. This chain uses TRBV2 with TRBJ1-4; unclear D gene. The V and J ends lost 7 bases and 2 bases respectively, with 14 bases between them. Per the germline V gene, CDR1 is SNHLY and CDR2 is FYNNEI. The CDR3 covers 15 residues.

CDR3 coding DNA: TGCGCCAGCAGCTTCTTACAGGGGGCCTATGGCTACACCTTC. Its translation is CASSFLQGAYGYTF. This chain links TRBV5-1 with TRBJ1-2, with 9 positions matching TRBD1. Losses at the gene ends were 2 bases for V and 4 bases for J; bases not matched to a gene: 3. Germline CDR1 reads SGHRS; CDR2 reads YFSETQ. The CDR3 consists of 14 residues.

This chain joins TRBV2 and TRBJ1-2, with 7 bases identical to TRBD1. Germline CDR1 SNHLY, CDR2 FYNNEI. This CDR3 is built from 13 residues. V was pared by 3 bases and J by 7 bases, with 5 bases of the junction left unmatched. The chain's CDR3 is CASSEEGAGGYTF. CDR3 coding DNA: TGTGCCAGCAGTGAGGAGGGGGCAGGTGGCTACACCTTC. Variable domain in full (rest from reference TRBV2 and TRBJ1-2): EPEVTQTPSHQVTQMGQEVILRCVPISNHLYFYWYRQILGQKVEFLVSFYNNEISEKSEIFDDQFSVERPDGSNFTLKIRSTKLEDSAMYFCASSEEGAGGYTFGSGTRLTVV.

The rearrangement uses TRBV30 and TRBJ2-3; 7 nucleotides agree with TRBD1. The germline CDR1 and CDR2 sequences are GTSNPN and SVGIG (reference sequence). The CDR3 loop spans 16 amino acids. The V gene end was trimmed by 0 bases and the J gene end by 4 bases; junction bases not matched to a gene: 10. For the CDR3, the DNA is TGTGCCTGGAGTGTACAGGGGCCCTACCCCCCAGATACGCAGTATTTT. Encoded protein: CAWSVQGPYPPDTQYF. Looking up the rest from reference TRBV30 and TRBJ2-3 gives the full variable domain: SQTIHQWPATLVQPVGSPLSLECTVEGTSNPNLYWYRQAAGRGLQLLFYSVGIGQISSEVPQNLSASRPQDRQFILSSKKLLLSDSGFYLCAWSVQGPYPPDTQYFGPGTRLTVL.

The rearrangement links TRBV10-3 to TRBJ2-3, with D maybe TRBD2 (5 bases). The length of the CDR3 is 15 residues. Trimming removed 3 bases from V and 7 bases from J, with 17 bases in between. CDR1 is ENHRY, CDR2 SYGVKD, per germline. The CDR3 sequence: CAISDPSQIRNTQYF. CDR3 nucleotides: TGTGCCATCAGTGACCCTAGCCAAATTAGAAATACGCAGTATTTT.

In this sample, this clone turned up a few times. The rearrangement joins TRBV4-1 to TRBJ1-2; 8 bases are shared with TRBD1. V was pared by 4 bases and J by 5 bases, with 9 bases of the junction left unmatched. CDR3 length equals 15 residues. The germline V gene has CDR1 MGHRA and CDR2 YSYEKL. CDR3 sequence: CASSPHDQGAYGYTF. The DNA for the CDR3 is TGCGCCAGCAGCCCTCACGACCAGGGGGCTTATGGCTACACCTTC.

The CDR3 DNA reads as TGTGCCATTTTTGGACAGGATGGCTACACCTTC. Its protein is CAIFGQDGYTF. This chain links TRBV27 with TRBJ1-2; 7 positions match TRBD1. This CDR3 comprises 11 residues. The V segment lost 10 bases and the J segment 6 bases; nucleotides outside the gene matches: 5. Germline V gene sequence: CDR1 MNHEY, CDR2 SMNVEV (reference sequence).